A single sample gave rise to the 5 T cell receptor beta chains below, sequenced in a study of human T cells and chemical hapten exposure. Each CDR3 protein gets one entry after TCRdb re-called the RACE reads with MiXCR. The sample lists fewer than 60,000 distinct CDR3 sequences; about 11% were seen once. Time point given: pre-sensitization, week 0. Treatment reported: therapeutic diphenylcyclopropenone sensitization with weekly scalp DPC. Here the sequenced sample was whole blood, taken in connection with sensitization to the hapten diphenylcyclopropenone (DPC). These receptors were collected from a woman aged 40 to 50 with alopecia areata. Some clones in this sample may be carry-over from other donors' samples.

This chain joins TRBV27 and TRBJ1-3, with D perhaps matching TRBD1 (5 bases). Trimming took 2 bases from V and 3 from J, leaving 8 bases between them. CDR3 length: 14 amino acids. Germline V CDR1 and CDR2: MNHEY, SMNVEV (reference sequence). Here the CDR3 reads CASSLGGIGNTIYF. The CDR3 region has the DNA TGTGCCAGCAGTTTAGGGGGGATTGGAAACACCATATATTTT.

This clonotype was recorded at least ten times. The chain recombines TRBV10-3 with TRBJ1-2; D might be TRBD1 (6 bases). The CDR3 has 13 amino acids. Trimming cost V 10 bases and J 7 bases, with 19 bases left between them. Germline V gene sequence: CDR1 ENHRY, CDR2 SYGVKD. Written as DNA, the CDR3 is TGTGCCACCCTTGAGGGGGGGCTAGGTGGCTACACCTTC. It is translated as CATLEGGLGGYTF.

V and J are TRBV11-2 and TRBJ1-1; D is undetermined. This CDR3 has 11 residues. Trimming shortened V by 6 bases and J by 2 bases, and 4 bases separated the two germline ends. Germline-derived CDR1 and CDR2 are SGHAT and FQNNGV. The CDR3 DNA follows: TGTGCCAGCAGGACAAACACTGAAGCTTTCTTT. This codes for CASRTNTEAFF.

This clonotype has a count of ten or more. This CDR3 reads CASSPRGGGDNEQFF. The CDR3 coding sequence is TGTGCCAGCAGCCCAAGGGGCGGGGGGGACAATGAGCAGTTCTTC. V gene TRBV9 combines with J gene TRBJ2-1, with 9 bases aligning to TRBD2. V shed 4 bases and J 5 bases; nucleotides not matched to a gene: 7. The V gene's germline CDR1 is SGDLS and CDR2 YYNGEE. The CDR3 length is 15 residues.

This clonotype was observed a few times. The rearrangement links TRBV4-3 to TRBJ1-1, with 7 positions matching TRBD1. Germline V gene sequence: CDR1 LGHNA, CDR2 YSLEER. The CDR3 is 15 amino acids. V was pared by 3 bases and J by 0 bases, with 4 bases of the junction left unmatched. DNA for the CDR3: TGCGCCAGCAGCCAGGGACAGTTGATGAACACTGAAGCTTTCTTT. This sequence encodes CASSQGQLMNTEAFF.